The source of this T cell receptor beta chain is a study of T cell responses to AZD1222 COVID-19 vaccine. Study-wide results and limits: There were mostly white British donors and more females than males, and clonal diversity was possibly underestimated.

The repertoire was sequenced with immunoSEQ multiplex PCR; TCRdb's copy has only in-frame clones and lacks some. The sample consists of around 250,000 clones, approximately 93% of them appearing once. Concerning this clone itself: Its antigen is unidentified.

V was clipped by 5 bases and J by 0 bases; unmatched bases: 9. This CDR3 is built from 18 residues. The sequencing here drew on peripheral blood, taken on day 0 of AZD1222 vaccination. The source is an adult in good health. V and J are TRBV5-3 and TRBJ2-2; 11 bases are a match to TRBD2. TRBV5-3 is designated an ORF whose function remains uncertain. CDR3 in amino acids: CARSRPLLAGANTGELFF. The CDR3 DNA reads as TGTGCCAGAAGTAGACCCCTACTAGCGGGAGCGAACACCGGGGAGCTGTTTTTT.